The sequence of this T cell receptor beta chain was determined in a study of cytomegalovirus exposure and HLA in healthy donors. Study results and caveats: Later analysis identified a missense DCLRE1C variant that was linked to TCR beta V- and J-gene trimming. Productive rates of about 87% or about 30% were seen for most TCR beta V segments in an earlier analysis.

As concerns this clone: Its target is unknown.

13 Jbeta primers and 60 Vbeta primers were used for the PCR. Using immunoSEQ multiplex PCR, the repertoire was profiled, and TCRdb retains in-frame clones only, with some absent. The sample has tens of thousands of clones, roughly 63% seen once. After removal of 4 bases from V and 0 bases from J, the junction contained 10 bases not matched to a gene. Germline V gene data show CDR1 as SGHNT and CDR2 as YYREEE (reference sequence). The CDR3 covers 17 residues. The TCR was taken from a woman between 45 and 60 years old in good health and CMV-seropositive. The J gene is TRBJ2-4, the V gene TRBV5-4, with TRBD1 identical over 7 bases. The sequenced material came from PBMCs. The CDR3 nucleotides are TGTGCCAGCAGCCTAGGGGGCGGAACGCTAGCCAAAAACATTCAGTACTTC. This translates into CASSLGGGTLAKNIQYF.